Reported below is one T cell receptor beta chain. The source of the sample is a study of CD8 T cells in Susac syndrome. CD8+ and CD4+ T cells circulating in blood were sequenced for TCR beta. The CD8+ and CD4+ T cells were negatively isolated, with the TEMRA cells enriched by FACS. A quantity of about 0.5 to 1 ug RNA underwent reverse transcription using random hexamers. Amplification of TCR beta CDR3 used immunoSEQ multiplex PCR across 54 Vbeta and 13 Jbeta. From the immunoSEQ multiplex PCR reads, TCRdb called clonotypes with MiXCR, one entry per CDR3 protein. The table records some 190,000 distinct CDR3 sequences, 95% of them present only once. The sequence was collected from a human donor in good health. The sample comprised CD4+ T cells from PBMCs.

CDR3 protein: CASSQVSSGKNIQYF. The DNA of the CDR3 is TGTGCCAGCAGCCAAGTGTCCAGCGGGAAAAACATTCAGTACTTC. This chain joins TRBV3-1 and TRBJ2-4; weak D call: TRBD2 (6 bases). V was shortened by 1 base and J by 4 bases, with 11 bases between the two germline ends. The germline gives CDR1 LGHDT, CDR2 YNNKEL (reference sequence). This CDR3 has 15 amino acids. The complete variable domain, with remaining parts taken from reference TRBV3-1 and TRBJ2-4, reads DTAVSQTPKYLVTQMGNDKSIKCEQNLGHDTMYWYKQDSKKFLKIMFSYNNKELIINETVPNRFSPKSPDKAHLNLHINSLELGDSAVYFCASSQVSSGKNIQYFGAGTRLSVL.